These 24 T cell receptor beta chains share one sample of origin, sequenced in a study of Ad26.COV2.S vaccination and SARS-CoV-2 variants. Clones were read by immunoSEQ multiplex PCR, and TCRdb kept only the in-frame ones, dropping some. This table holds around 100,000 clones, roughly 80% found once. Sample: peripheral blood, taken after recovery from COVID-19. All receptors come from a human donor who had recovered from COVID-19.

This clone appeared a single time. The chain joins TRBV5-3 to TRBJ2-2; 9 bases line up with TRBD1. TRBV5-3 is treated as an ORF (open reading frame) with a function not yet certain. The V and J ends lost 7 bases and 2 bases, in that order; junction bases with no gene match: 18. The CDR3 is made up of 19 amino acids. Here the CDR3 reads CARLQGALDKMRNTGELFF. Written as DNA, the CDR3 is TGTGCCAGATTACAGGGGGCTCTGGATAAGATGCGCAACACCGGGGAGCTGTTTTTT.

A note on this clone: This CDR3 is also generated by other DNA sequences in the sample. V and J are TRBV12-3 or TRBV12-4 and TRBJ1-2; weak D call: TRBD1 (5 bases). This CDR3 has 12 residues. Deletions cut 1 base from V and 8 bases from J, with 8 bases between. The CDR3 reads CASSLEGHGYTF. CDR3 coding DNA: TGTGCCAGCAGTTTAGAGGGGCACGGCTACACCTTC.

The rearrangement uses TRBV14 and TRBJ2-3; a possible D gene is TRBD1 (5 bases). Per the germline V gene, CDR1 is SGHDN and CDR2 is FVKESK. The CDR3 covers 14 residues. Deletions cut 1 base from V and 4 bases from J, with 9 bases between. The CDR3 region has the DNA TGTGCCAGCAGCCAAGGCCCGACAGCAGATACGCAGTATTTT. Encoded protein: CASSQGPTADTQYF.

V usage is TRBV7-7 and J usage is TRBJ2-1, with TRBD1 as a possible D gene (6 bases). V lost 1 base and J lost 4, with 11 bases in between. This CDR3 contains 15 residues. CDR1 and CDR2 (germline): SSHAT, FNYEAQ (reference sequence). CDR3 amino acids: CASSLGQGLYNEQFF. In DNA, the CDR3 is TGTGCCAGCAGCTTAGGCCAGGGGTTATACAATGAGCAGTTCTTC. The full variable domain, with the rest looked up from reference TRBV7-7 and TRBJ2-1, is GAGVSQSPRYKVTKRGQDVTLRCDPISSHATLYWYQQALGQGPEFLTYFNYEAQPDKSGLPSDRFSAERPEGSISTLTIQRTEQRDSAMYRCASSLGQGLYNEQFFGPGTRLTVL.

The rearrangement joins TRBV7-7 to TRBJ2-7; perhaps TRBD1 as D (6 bases). The germline V gene encodes CDR1 SSHAT and CDR2 FNYEAQ (reference sequence). V lost 5 bases and J 1 base, leaving 12 bases between the germline ends. The CDR3 extends over 14 amino acids. The CDR3 is CASSPEQGSYEQYF. CDR3 bases: TGTGCCAGCAGCCCAGAACAGGGTTCCTACGAGCAGTACTTC.

The chain carries TRBV5-1 and TRBJ1-1, with D possibly TRBD1 on 5 matching bases. CDR1 SGHRS and CDR2 YFSETQ come from the germline V gene. The CDR3 spans 13 residues. The V gene lost 1 base and the J gene lost 5 bases, with 9 bases spanning the gap. The CDR3 loop is CASSLMGQTEAFF. CDR3 DNA: TGCGCCAGCAGCTTGATGGGGCAGACTGAAGCTTTCTTT. The whole variable domain, filled in from reference TRBV5-1 and TRBJ1-1, reads KAGVTQTPRYLIKTRGQQVTLSCSPISGHRSVSWYQQTPGQGLQFLFEYFSETQRNKGNFPGRFSGRQFSNSRSEMNVSTLELGDSALYLCASSLMGQTEAFFGQGTRLTVV.

V is TRBV10-3 and J is TRBJ1-1, with 9 bases fitting TRBD1. The CDR3 sequence is 16 residues long. Germline V gene lookup returns CDR1 ENHRY and CDR2 SYGVKD. Trimming at V came to 10 bases and at J to 1 base, leaving 13 bases not matched to a gene. Here the CDR3 DNA reads TGTGCCAGCATTTCCGGGACAGGGAAGGGGAACACTGAAGCTTTCTTT. Translating gives CASISGTGKGNTEAFF.

The chain couples TRBV27 to TRBJ1-2, with D maybe TRBD1 (6 bases). The CDR3 runs 11 residues. The ends were cut back, 4 bases at V and 9 bases at J, with 9 bases in the middle. Germline values: CDR1 MNHEY, CDR2 SMNVEV (reference sequence). CDR3 amino acids: CASSSQGRYTF. The CDR3 nucleotides are TGTGCCAGCAGTTCACAGGGCCGCTACACCTTC.

The chain links TRBV20-1 to TRBJ1-4; D call uncertain. Trimming left V 3 bases short and J 7 bases short, with 6 bases between. Germline loops: CDR1 DFQATT, CDR2 SNEGSKA (reference sequence). The CDR3 totals 11 residues. The CDR3 reads CSASGSEKLFF. The CDR3 DNA reads TGCAGTGCTAGTGGTAGTGAAAAACTGTTTTTT.

The gene calls are TRBV7-9 and TRBJ1-1; a weak D match, TRBD1 (6 bases). With 5 bases removed from V and 1 base from J, the gap between germline ends came to 14 bases. This CDR3 has 15 residues. The germline CDR1 and CDR2 sequences are SEHNR and FQNEAQ (reference sequence). CDR3 nucleotide sequence: TGTGCCAGCAGCCCTCCGGGACACCAGAACACTGAAGCTTTCTTT. Translating gives CASSPPGHQNTEAFF.

A note on this clone: The junction and the germline gene differ at one end; a read error may be behind it. This chain joins TRBV28 and TRBJ1-2; D not certain. Germline CDR1 MDHEN, CDR2 SYDVKM. This CDR3 has 12 residues. The CDR3 DNA sequence: TGTGCCAGCAGTTTAAAAGCCACAGAGGCCCACTTC. Its translation is CASSLKATEAHF.

The J gene is TRBJ1-5, the V gene TRBV30, with no clear D. Per germline, CDR1 GTSNPN and CDR2 SVGIG (reference sequence). There are 14 residues in the CDR3. V lost 2 bases to trimming and J lost 1 base, with 9 bases between them. The CDR3 nucleotides are TGTGCCTGGAGTTTCGGGCAAAGCAATCAGCCCCAGCATTTT. Residues: CAWSFGQSNQPQHF.

J is TRBJ2-2 and V is TRBV24-1, with TRBD2 identical over 8 bases. The CDR3 covers 14 residues. J lost 3 bases, V lost 12 bases, and 8 bases had no gene match. CDR1 is KGHDR, CDR2 SFDVKD, per germline. The CDR3 region has the DNA TGTGCCTCGCAGCGGCGGGGGGACACCGGGGAGCTGTTTTTT. This gives the protein CASQRRGDTGELFF.

This clone was detected only once. The chain combines TRBV4-1 with TRBJ2-1, with TRBD2 as a possible D gene (5 bases). Per germline, CDR1 MGHRA and CDR2 YSYEKL. This CDR3 spans 15 amino acids. V lost 1 base and J lost 5, with 12 bases in between. DNA of the CDR3: TGCGCCAGCAGCCAAGTAGCGAAAACCAACAATGAGCAGTTCTTC. Translating it yields CASSQVAKTNNEQFF.

This clone was seen once. The chain uses TRBV7-9 and TRBJ1-4, with D hard to call. The V gene's germline CDR1 is SEHNR and CDR2 FQNEAQ (reference sequence). The CDR3 extends over 10 amino acids. V lost 6 bases and J 7 bases, leaving 3 bases between the germline ends. The CDR3 region has the DNA TGTGCCAGCAGAGGTGAAAAACTGTTTTTT. Translated, it gives CASRGEKLFF. The complete variable domain, with remaining parts taken from reference TRBV7-9 and TRBJ1-4, reads DTGVSQNPRHKITKRGQNVTFRCDPISEHNRLYWYRQTLGQGPEFLTYFQNEAQLEKSRLLSDRFSAERPKGSFSTLEIQRTEQGDSAMYLCASRGEKLFFGSGTQLSVL.

The table lists this clone with a count of one. This sequence joins TRBV7-9 and TRBJ1-6; D may be TRBD1 (5 bases). The CDR3 length is 15 residues. Germline values: CDR1 SEHNR, CDR2 FQNEAQ (reference sequence). Trimming shortened V by 5 bases and J by 6 bases, and 14 bases separated the two germline ends. Here the CDR3 DNA reads TGTGCCAGCAGCCGCAATTGGGGGGGTAATTCACCCCTCCACTTT. This codes for CASSRNWGGNSPLHF.

The chain's CDR3 is CASSLDSANYGYTF. The CDR3 DNA is TGCGCCAGCAGCTTGGATAGCGCGAACTATGGCTACACCTTC. The J gene is TRBJ1-2, the V gene TRBV5-1; D is undetermined. The CDR3 spans 14 residues. Germline lookup yields CDR1 SGHRS and CDR2 YFSETQ. V was trimmed by 0 bases and J by 2 bases, leaving 8 bases between them.

In its sample, this clone was seen a few times. This chain connects TRBV19 to TRBJ2-2; 8 nucleotides align to TRBD1. V trimming: 1 base; J trimming: 3 bases; junction bases outside the gene matches: 1. CDR1 is LNHDA and CDR2 is SQIVND in the germline V gene (reference sequence). CDR3 length: 15 amino acids. CDR3 nucleotides: TGTGCCAGTAGTATAGGGACAGGGTACACCGGGGAGCTGTTTTTT. Translation: CASSIGTGYTGELFF.

This clone was picked up one time. The gene calls are TRBV12-5 and TRBJ2-5; no clear D. Germline assignment: CDR1 LGHNT and CDR2 FRNRAP. This CDR3 region has 14 residues. The germline V and J ends were trimmed by 0 bases and 0 bases, with 5 bases remaining between them. The CDR3 DNA sequence: TGTGCTAGTGGTTTGGTACCCGACCAAGAGACCCAGTACTTC. Translated: CASGLVPDQETQYF.

The J gene is TRBJ2-2, the V gene TRBV30, with 16 bases aligning to TRBD2. V lost 0 bases and J lost 5; bases outside the gene matches: 0. CDR3 length: 16 amino acids. Per germline, CDR1 GTSNPN and CDR2 SVGIG (reference sequence). This CDR3 is CAWSVGLAGGTGELFF. The CDR3 DNA reads TGTGCCTGGAGTGTGGGACTAGCGGGAGGGACCGGGGAGCTGTTTTTT.

The chain uses TRBV3-1 (or the pseudogene TRBV3-2) and TRBJ2-1; 12 bases fit TRBD1. V dropped 4 bases and J dropped 8; count of bases not matched to a gene: 6. In germline, CDR1 is LGHDT, CDR2 YNNKEL (reference sequence). The CDR3 consists of 15 residues. This chain's CDR3 is CASSPGTGGIDEQFF. The CDR3 coding sequence is TGTGCCAGCAGCCCTGGGACAGGGGGCATCGATGAGCAGTTCTTC.

With respect to this clone: This same CDR3 is encoded by further DNA sequences in the sample. V usage is TRBV28 and J usage is TRBJ1-2; D unresolved. Germline CDR1 MDHEN, CDR2 SYDVKM. Trimming cost V 4 bases and J 3 bases, with 6 bases left between them. The CDR3 sequence is 12 residues long. The CDR3 DNA reads TGTGCCAGCAGTTCGGGAGACTATGGCTACACCTTC. Amino acids: CASSSGDYGYTF.

This sequence joins TRBV4-1 and TRBJ1-1; D is uncertain. The CDR3 is 14 residues long. Germline CDR1 reads MGHRA; CDR2 reads YSYEKL. V was trimmed by 3 bases and J by 0 bases, leaving 8 bases between them. The CDR3 sequence is CASSHGSMNTEAFF. Written as DNA, the CDR3 is TGCGCCAGCAGCCATGGGAGCATGAACACTGAAGCTTTCTTT.

The CDR3 sequence is CASSEAGQFNQPQHF. CDR3 DNA: TGTGCCAGCAGCGAGGCCGGGCAGTTCAATCAGCCCCAGCATTTT. The chain links TRBV28 to TRBJ1-5, with D unclear. The CDR3 sequence is 15 residues long. Trimming took 6 bases from V and 3 from J, leaving 15 bases between them. Germline V gene lookup returns CDR1 MDHEN and CDR2 SYDVKM.